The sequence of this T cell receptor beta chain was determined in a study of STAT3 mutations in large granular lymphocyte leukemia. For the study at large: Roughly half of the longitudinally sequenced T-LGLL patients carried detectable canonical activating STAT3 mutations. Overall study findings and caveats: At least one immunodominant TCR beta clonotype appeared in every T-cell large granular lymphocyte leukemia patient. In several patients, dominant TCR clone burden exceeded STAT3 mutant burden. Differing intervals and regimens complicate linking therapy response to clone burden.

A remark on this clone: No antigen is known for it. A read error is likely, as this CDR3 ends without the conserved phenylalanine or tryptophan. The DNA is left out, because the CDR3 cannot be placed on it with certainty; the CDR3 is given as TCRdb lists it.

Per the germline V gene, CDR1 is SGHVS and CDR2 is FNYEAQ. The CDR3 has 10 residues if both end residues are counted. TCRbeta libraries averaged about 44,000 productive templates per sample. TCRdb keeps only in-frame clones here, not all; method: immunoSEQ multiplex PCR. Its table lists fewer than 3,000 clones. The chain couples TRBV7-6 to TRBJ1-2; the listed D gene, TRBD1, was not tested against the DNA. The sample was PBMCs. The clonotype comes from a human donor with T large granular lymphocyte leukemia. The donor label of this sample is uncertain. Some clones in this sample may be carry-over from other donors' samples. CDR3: CASSPDSNYG.